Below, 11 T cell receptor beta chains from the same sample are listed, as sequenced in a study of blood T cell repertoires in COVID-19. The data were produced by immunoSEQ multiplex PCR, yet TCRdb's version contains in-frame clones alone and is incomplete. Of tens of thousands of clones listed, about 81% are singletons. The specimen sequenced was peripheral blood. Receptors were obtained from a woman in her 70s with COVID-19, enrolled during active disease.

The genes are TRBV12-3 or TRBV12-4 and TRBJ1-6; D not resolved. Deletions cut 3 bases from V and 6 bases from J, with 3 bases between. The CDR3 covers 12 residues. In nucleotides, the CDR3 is TGTGCCAGCAGTTTCAGTAATTCACCCCTCCACTTT. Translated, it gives CASSFSNSPLHF.

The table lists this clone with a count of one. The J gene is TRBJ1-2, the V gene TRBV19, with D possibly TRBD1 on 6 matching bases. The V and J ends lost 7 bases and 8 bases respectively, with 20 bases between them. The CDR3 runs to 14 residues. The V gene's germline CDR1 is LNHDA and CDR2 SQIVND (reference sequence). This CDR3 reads CASTDGRGEGGYTF. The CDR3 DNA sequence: TGTGCCAGTACCGATGGCAGGGGAGAAGGGGGCTACACCTTC. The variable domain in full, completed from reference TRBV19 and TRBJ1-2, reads DGGITQSPKYLFRKEGQNVTLSCEQNLNHDAMYWYRQDPGQGLRLIYYSQIVNDFQKGDIAEGYSVSREKKESFPLTVTSAQKNPTAFYLCASTDGRGEGGYTFGSGTRLTVV.

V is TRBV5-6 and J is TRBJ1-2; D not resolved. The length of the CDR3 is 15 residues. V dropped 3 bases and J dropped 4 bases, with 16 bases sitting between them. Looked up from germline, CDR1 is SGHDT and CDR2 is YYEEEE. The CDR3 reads CASSSLRLGFYGYTF. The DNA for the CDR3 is TGTGCCAGCAGCTCCCTTCGACTGGGTTTCTATGGCTACACCTTC.

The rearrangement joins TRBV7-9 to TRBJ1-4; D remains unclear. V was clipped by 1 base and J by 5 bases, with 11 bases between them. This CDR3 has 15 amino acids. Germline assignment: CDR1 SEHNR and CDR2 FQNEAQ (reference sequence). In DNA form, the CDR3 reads TGTGCCAGCAGCTTAGGACGGGCGGGGAATGAAAAACTGTTTTTT. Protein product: CASSLGRAGNEKLFF. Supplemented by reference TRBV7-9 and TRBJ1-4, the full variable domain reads DTGVSQNPRHKITKRGQNVTFRCDPISEHNRLYWYRQTLGQGPEFLTYFQNEAQLEKSRLLSDRFSAERPKGSFSTLEIQRTEQGDSAMYLCASSLGRAGNEKLFFGSGTQLSVL.

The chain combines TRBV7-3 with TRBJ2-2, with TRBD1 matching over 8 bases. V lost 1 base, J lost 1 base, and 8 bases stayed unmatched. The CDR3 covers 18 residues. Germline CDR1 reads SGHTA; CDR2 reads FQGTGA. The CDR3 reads CASSLISGGVGNTGELFF. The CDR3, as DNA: TGTGCCAGCAGCTTAATATCAGGGGGCGTGGGGAACACCGGGGAGCTGTTTTTT.

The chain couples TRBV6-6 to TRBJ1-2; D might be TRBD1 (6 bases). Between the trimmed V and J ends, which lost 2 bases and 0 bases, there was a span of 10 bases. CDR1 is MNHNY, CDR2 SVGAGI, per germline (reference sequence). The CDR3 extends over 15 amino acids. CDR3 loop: CASSYQGQSNYGYTF. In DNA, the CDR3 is TGTGCCAGCAGTTACCAAGGACAGTCTAACTATGGCTACACCTTC.

The CDR3 sequence: CASSLSAGTGQKNTEAFF. The CDR3 bases are TGTGCCAGCAGCCTTAGTGCCGGGACAGGTCAAAAGAACACTGAAGCTTTCTTT. The chain employs TRBV6-2 or TRBV6-3 and TRBJ1-1; 8 bases align to TRBD1. Trimming took 6 bases from V and 1 from J; bases not matched to a gene: 16. CDR3 size: 18 residues. Germline lookup yields CDR1 MNHEY and CDR2 SVGEGT.

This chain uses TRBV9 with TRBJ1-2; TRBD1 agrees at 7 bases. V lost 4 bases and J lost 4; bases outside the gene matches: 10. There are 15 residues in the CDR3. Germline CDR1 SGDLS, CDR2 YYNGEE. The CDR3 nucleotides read TGTGCCAGCAGCCTTTCTCCGGGACAGACCTATGGCTACACCTTC. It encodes CASSLSPGQTYGYTF.

CDR3 DNA: TGTGCCAGCAGCCGTCAGGGGGAGCTGTTTTTT. The encoded protein is CASSRQGELFF. The V gene is TRBV6-5, the J gene TRBJ2-2; unclear D gene. The CDR3 has 11 amino acids. V lost 6 bases to trimming and J lost 8 bases, with 7 bases between them. Germline CDR1 is MNHEY and CDR2 is SVGAGI.

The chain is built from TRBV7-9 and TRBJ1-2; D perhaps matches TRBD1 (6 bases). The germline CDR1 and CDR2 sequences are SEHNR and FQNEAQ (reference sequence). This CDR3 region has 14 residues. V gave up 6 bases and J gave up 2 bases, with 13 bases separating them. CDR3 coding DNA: TGTGCCAGCAGACCCAGGGACAACAACTATGGCTACACCTTC. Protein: CASRPRDNNYGYTF. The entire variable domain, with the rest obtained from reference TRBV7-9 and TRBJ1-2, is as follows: DTGVSQNPRHKITKRGQNVTFRCDPISEHNRLYWYRQTLGQGPEFLTYFQNEAQLEKSRLLSDRFSAERPKGSFSTLEIQRTEQGDSAMYLCASRPRDNNYGYTFGSGTRLTVV.

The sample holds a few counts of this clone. The CDR3 region is CASSPVDGANYGYTF. The CDR3, as DNA: TGTGCCAGCAGCCCGGTTGACGGAGCTAACTATGGCTACACCTTC. The chain employs TRBV7-2 and TRBJ1-2; D is undetermined. Germline CDR1 and CDR2: SGHTA and FQGNSA. The CDR3 is made up of 15 amino acids. Deletions cut 5 bases from V and 0 bases from J, with 13 bases between.